These 2 T cell receptor beta chains were all obtained from the same sample, sequenced in a study of blood T cell repertoires in COVID-19. Method: immunoSEQ multiplex PCR; TCRdb's copy keeps in-frame clones and lacks some. This table holds about 110,000 clones, around 90% found once. The sequenced sample was peripheral blood. The receptors were gathered from a human donor in a cohort sampled during active COVID-19.

The chain links TRBV27 to TRBJ2-2, with 7 bases fitting TRBD1. V gave up 5 bases and J gave up 7 bases; unmatched junction bases: 1. The germline V gene encodes CDR1 MNHEY and CDR2 SMNVEV (reference sequence). This CDR3 contains 12 residues. As DNA, the CDR3 is TGTGCCAGCAGTGACAGGGTCGGGGAGCTGTTTTTT. Translated, it gives CASSDRVGELFF.

The rearrangement uses TRBV4-2 and TRBJ1-2; unclear D gene. Trimming took off 0 bases at V and 8 bases at J, with 13 bases between the two ends. In germline, CDR1 is LGHNA, CDR2 YNFKEQ. The CDR3 has 14 amino acids. In nucleotides, the CDR3 is TGTGCCAGCAGCCAAGATAGAGCCAACGGGGGCTACACCTTC. Its translation: CASSQDRANGGYTF.